The 21 T cell receptor beta chains presented below share a single source sample, sequenced in a study of CD8 T cells in ankylosing spondylitis. Study-wide points: Seemingly distinctive of ankylosing spondylitis blood was a TCR beta motif formed by eight highly homologous variants.

Each CDR3 protein gets one entry after TCRdb re-called the 5' RACE reads with MiXCR. The sample gives about 460,000 distinct CDR3 sequences, approximately 5.3% of which show up once; 3.5% is in the top ten. What these receptors recognize is not known. Source material: blood, either unsorted or a sorted T cell fraction (not recorded which). The receptor set was obtained from a male donor with ankylosing spondylitis.

In its sample, this clonotype was seen many times. The chain carries TRBV9 and TRBJ2-2; TRBD1 aligns across 9 bases. Germline assignment: CDR1 SGDLS and CDR2 YYNGEE. The CDR3 length is 15 residues. The junction had 8 bases not matched to a gene; V was cut back by 4 bases and J by 7 bases. CDR3 coding DNA: TGTGCCAGCAGCAATAACAGGGGGCGGCTCGGGGAGCTGTTTTTT. Translating it yields CASSNNRGRLGELFF.

This clonotype has a handful of counts. V is TRBV6-2 or TRBV6-3 and J is TRBJ2-7, with 10 bases matching TRBD1. Germline V gene lookup returns CDR1 MNHEY and CDR2 SVGEGT. The V gene end was trimmed by 1 base and the J gene end by 1 base; junction bases not matched to a gene: 1. This CDR3 spans 15 amino acids. CDR3 coding DNA: TGTGCCAGCAGTTACTTGGACAGGGGGTCCTACGAGCAGTACTTC. This sequence encodes CASSYLDRGSYEQYF.

This clonotype was picked up many times. This rearrangement joins TRBV15 to TRBJ2-7, with a weak D call TRBD1 (5 bases). Germline V lookup: CDR1 LNHNV, CDR2 YYDKDF (reference sequence). Trimming pared 0 bases from V and 7 bases from J, leaving 10 bases between. The CDR3 extends over 13 amino acids. This CDR3 reads CATSRDRVGEQYF. Written as DNA, the CDR3 is TGTGCCACCAGCAGAGACAGGGTGGGTGAGCAGTACTTC.

This clonotype was seen repeatedly, ten times or more. This chain connects TRBV6-1 to TRBJ2-2; the D gene is possibly TRBD2 (6 bases). V lost 7 bases to trimming and J lost 5 bases, with 11 bases between them. Per germline, CDR1 MNHNS and CDR2 SASEGT. The CDR3 loop spans 13 amino acids. The CDR3 loop reads CASTRRGTGELFF. The CDR3 DNA reads as TGTGCCAGCACTCGCCGGGGGACCGGGGAGCTGTTTTTT.

The rearrangement joins TRBV20-1 to TRBJ2-7, with 11 bases aligning to TRBD2. Trimming took 1 base from V and 0 from J; bases not matched to a gene: 8. CDR1 is DFQATT and CDR2 is SNEGSKA in the germline V gene (reference sequence). This CDR3 region has 17 residues. In DNA, the CDR3 is TGCAGTGCTAGAGGACCGCCGACTAGCGGGGTCTCCTACGAGCAGTACTTC. Translating it yields CSARGPPTSGVSYEQYF.

This clonotype occurred many times. The J gene is TRBJ1-1, the V gene TRBV4-1; 12 bases match TRBD1. Looked up from germline, CDR1 is MGHRA and CDR2 is YSYEKL. The length of the CDR3 is 14 residues. Unmatched junction bases numbered 6, after V lost 5 bases and J lost 8 bases. CDR3 sequence reads: CASSKPGQGAEAFF. DNA of the CDR3: TGCGCCAGCAGCAAGCCGGGACAGGGGGCGGAAGCTTTCTTT.

In this sample, this clonotype turned up many times. This sequence joins TRBV12-3 or TRBV12-4 and TRBJ2-2, with 12 bases lining up with TRBD2. This CDR3 has 18 amino acids. V dropped 4 bases and J dropped 4; count of bases not matched to a gene: 10. For the CDR3, the DNA is TGTGCCAGCAGTTGGGGCCGCGGACTAGCGGGAAGCACCGGGGAGCTGTTTTTT. Translating it yields CASSWGRGLAGSTGELFF.

The chain employs TRBV7-9 and TRBJ2-7; 11 bases line up with TRBD1. J lost 7 bases, V lost 5 bases, and 7 bases had no gene match. The CDR3 runs to 14 residues. CDR1 SEHNR and CDR2 FQNEAQ come from the germline V gene (reference sequence). The CDR3 sequence: CASSRTGGAGEQYF. The CDR3 region has the DNA TGTGCCAGCAGCCGGACAGGGGGCGCGGGAGAGCAGTACTTC.

This clonotype was seen ten or more times. The rearrangement uses TRBV4-3 and TRBJ2-2; TRBD2 agrees at 10 bases. CDR1 is LGHNA and CDR2 is YSLEER in the germline V gene. The CDR3 is made up of 19 amino acids. The ends lost 2 bases at V and 5 bases at J; junction bases unmatched: 14. The CDR3 sequence is CASSQTYFPGLATTGELFF. As DNA, the CDR3 is TGCGCCAGCAGCCAAACATATTTTCCGGGACTAGCGACTACCGGGGAGCTGTTTTTT.

This clonotype has a count of ten or more. The chain joins TRBV6-1 to TRBJ1-5; D is unresolved. This CDR3 contains 13 residues. V shed 5 bases and J shed 3 bases, with 8 bases lying between them. CDR1 is MNHNS and CDR2 is SASEGT in the germline V gene. For the CDR3, the DNA is TGTGCCAGCAGTCTTTGGCTCAATCAGCCCCAGCATTTT. As protein: CASSLWLNQPQHF.

At least ten counts were recorded for this clonotype. The chain joins TRBV7-2 to TRBJ2-3; D unresolved. CDR1 is SGHTA and CDR2 is FQGNSA in the germline V gene. This CDR3 contains 11 residues. Trimming took 6 bases from V and 5 from J, leaving 6 bases between them. The CDR3 protein is CASRREDTQYF. The CDR3 nucleotides read TGTGCCAGCAGAAGGGAAGATACGCAGTATTTT. Combining the CDR3 with reference TRBV7-2 and TRBJ2-3 gives the whole variable domain GAGVSQSPSNKVTEKGKDVELRCDPISGHTALYWYRQSLGQGLEFLIYFQGNSAPDKSGLPSDRFSAERTGGSVSTLTIQRTQQEDSAVYLCASRREDTQYFGPGTRLTVL.

This clonotype came up many times. V gene TRBV28 combines with J gene TRBJ1-5; 8 positions agree with TRBD1. With V trimmed by 5 bases and J by 7 bases, 10 bases remained unmatched. The CDR3 totals 15 residues. Germline CDR1 reads MDHEN; CDR2 reads SYDVKM. CDR3 sequence (DNA): TGTGCCAGCAGTCCCCCGCCCAGGGGGCCACAGCCCCAGCATTTT. Translating it yields CASSPPPRGPQPQHF.

This clonotype was seen at least ten times. The rearrangement joins TRBV20-1 to TRBJ2-5, with D hard to call. Trimming left V 5 bases short and J 3 bases short, with 16 bases between. The CDR3 consists of 14 residues. Germline CDR1 reads DFQATT; CDR2 reads SNEGSKA (reference sequence). The CDR3 DNA is TGCAGTGCTGACCGGTACCAACGTAAAGAGACCCAGTACTTC. This gives the protein CSADRYQRKETQYF.

This clonotype was detected ten times or more. The V call is TRBV4-2, the J call TRBJ1-6; no firm D call. The CDR3 has 18 amino acids. CDR1 is LGHNA, CDR2 YNFKEQ, per germline. Trimming took 0 bases from V and 0 from J, leaving 12 bases between them. The CDR3 sequence is CASSQEVVGSSYNSPLHF. CDR3 sequence (DNA): TGTGCCAGCAGCCAAGAGGTGGTGGGGAGCTCCTATAATTCACCCCTCCACTTT.

This clonotype appeared many times. The chain has TRBV20-1 and TRBJ2-2; perhaps TRBD1 as D (6 bases). The CDR3 totals 14 residues. Per the germline V gene, CDR1 is DFQATT and CDR2 is SNEGSKA (reference sequence). Trimming left V 0 bases short and J 5 bases short, with 10 bases between. The CDR3 reads CSARDYRVTGELFF. The CDR3 DNA is TGCAGTGCTAGAGACTACAGGGTTACCGGGGAGCTGTTTTTT.

This clonotype was counted ten times or more. The V gene is TRBV5-5, the J gene TRBJ2-1; D is possibly TRBD1 (6 bases). CDR3 length: 18 amino acids. Germline CDR1 is SGHKS and CDR2 is YYEKEE (reference sequence). The V end was cut by 1 base, the J end by 5 bases, with 22 bases between. DNA for the CDR3: TGTGCCAGCAGCTTGCTTTATTCCGGACCAGGGGTTAACAATGAGCAGTTCTTC. Its protein product is CASSLLYSGPGVNNEQFF.

This clonotype was recorded many times. A junction end diverges from the germline sequence, so it may reflect a read error. The chain couples TRBV5-1 to TRBJ2-5, with 7 nucleotides matching TRBD1. This CDR3 is built from 13 residues. Germline values: CDR1 SGHRS, CDR2 YFSETQ. CDR3 sequence: CASSSTGEETQYF. DNA of the CDR3: TGTGCCAGCAGCTCAACAGGGGAAGAGACCCAGTACTTC.

There are many counts of this clonotype. The rearrangement uses TRBV5-1 and TRBJ1-2; D is undetermined. V was shortened by 4 bases and J by 2 bases, with 12 bases between the two germline ends. Germline CDR1 reads SGHRS; CDR2 reads YFSETQ. This CDR3 spans 14 amino acids. This CDR3 is CASSLNGQNYGYTF. The CDR3 nucleotides read TGCGCCAGCAGCCTCAACGGGCAGAACTATGGCTACACCTTC.

This clonotype was seen repeatedly, ten times or more. The CDR3 bases are TGTGCCAGCGGACCCCTAGCGGGGAGCTACGAGCAGTACTTC. Translation gives CASGPLAGSYEQYF. The V gene is TRBV27, the J gene TRBJ2-7, with 9 bases fitting TRBD2. The CDR3 extends over 14 amino acids. V shed 8 bases and J 3 bases; nucleotides not matched to a gene: 8. Germline CDR1 and CDR2: MNHEY and SMNVEV (reference sequence).

In its sample, this clonotype was seen many times. This chain uses TRBV5-1 with TRBJ1-1; TRBD1 matches at 8 bases. Losses at the gene ends were 6 bases for V and 8 bases for J; bases not matched to a gene: 9. Germline values: CDR1 SGHRS, CDR2 YFSETQ. There are 13 residues in the CDR3. The CDR3, as DNA: TGCGCCAGCACGCCGGACAGGGTCTCCGAAGCTTTCTTT. This gives the protein CASTPDRVSEAFF.

This clonotype has ten or more counts. The gene calls are TRBV7-2 and TRBJ2-7, with TRBD2 identical over 8 bases. Per the germline V gene, CDR1 is SGHTA and CDR2 is FQGNSA. This CDR3 contains 14 residues. The ends lost 4 bases at V and 3 bases at J; junction bases unmatched: 5. CDR3 residues: CASSYTSGYYEQYF. Written as DNA, the CDR3 is TGTGCCAGCAGCTACACTAGCGGATACTACGAGCAGTACTTC.